The clone carrying this T cell receptor beta chain was observed a few times. Its matching antigen is unknown. TCRdb re-called the reads through MiXCR, storing one row per CDR3 protein. The sample lists more than 650,000 distinct CDR3 sequences, under 40% occurring once. The data derive from a study of T cell repertoires in cytomegalovirus infection. Across the study: CMV infection plus the matching HLA type was flagged by public TCR beta signatures. Study observations and caveats: Summed frequency of public TCR beta families distinguished CMV carriers with the relevant HLA. Predominance within the ex vivo response was attributable to HLA-C-restricted CMV-specific TCR beta clonotypes.

Trimming took off 3 bases at V and 1 base at J, with 6 bases between the two ends. This CDR3 contains 13 residues. CDR1 SGHTA and CDR2 FQGNSA come from the germline V gene. Specimen: PBMCs. This receptor was taken from a human donor in good health (CMV status not recorded). Some clones in this sample may be carry-over from other donors' samples. The chain links TRBV7-2 to TRBJ1-1; no definite D call. CDR3 protein: CASSFQRNTEAFF. For the CDR3, the DNA is TGTGCCAGCAGCTTCCAGAGGAACACTGAAGCTTTCTTT.